The 17 T cell receptor beta chains presented below share a single source sample, sequenced in a study of T-cell memory formation after mild COVID-19. Via MiXCR, TCRdb re-called the 5' RACE reads, giving one row per CDR3 protein. Of under 200,000 distinct CDR3 sequences listed, roughly 10% are singletons. Input material: PBMCs or a T cell subset sorted from them (not recorded which). All receptors derive from a man aged 18-30 years who had mild COVID-19 (a few samples of this study predate the infection). Cell type and time point are not known.

The chain uses TRBV2 and TRBJ1-3; D gene unclear. Trimming removed 5 bases at V and 2 bases at J, with 7 bases between. The CDR3 totals 13 residues. CDR1 is SNHLY and CDR2 is FYNNEI in the germline V gene. The CDR3 is CASSTKPGNTIYF. The DNA for the CDR3 is TGTGCCAGCAGTACGAAGCCTGGAAACACCATATATTTT.

The rearrangement joins TRBV10-3 to TRBJ1-1; unclear D gene. Germline assignment: CDR1 ENHRY and CDR2 SYGVKD. The V end was cut by 4 bases, the J end by 5 bases, with 11 bases between. The CDR3 length is 13 residues. CDR3: CAISGGGVTEAFF. CDR3 bases: TGTGCCATCAGTGGAGGCGGGGTAACTGAAGCTTTCTTT.

This rearrangement joins TRBV7-2 to TRBJ2-5; D perhaps matches TRBD1 (5 bases). Germline V gene data show CDR1 as SGHTA and CDR2 as FQGNSA. This CDR3 spans 14 amino acids. V gave up 3 bases and J gave up 5 bases, with 13 bases separating them. The DNA for the CDR3 is TGTGCCAGCAGCTTCAGGGCAGTCGAGGAGACCCAGTACTTC. This codes for CASSFRAVEETQYF.

This clonotype has ten or more counts. The V call is TRBV20-1, the J call TRBJ1-5, with a possible D match to TRBD1 (5 bases). V was trimmed by 3 bases and J by 4 bases, leaving 13 bases between them. Germline V gene data show CDR1 as DFQATT and CDR2 as SNEGSKA (reference sequence). The CDR3 is 14 amino acids. CDR3: CSASPAGPNQPQHF. The DNA of the CDR3 is TGCAGTGCTAGCCCAGCGGGACCAAATCAGCCCCAGCATTTT.

This clonotype is medium-sized by share. The gene calls are TRBV4-3 and TRBJ2-7, with no clear D. The length of the CDR3 is 14 residues. Germline V gene lookup returns CDR1 LGHNA and CDR2 YSLEER. The ends were cut back, 0 bases at V and 7 bases at J, with 13 bases in the middle. CDR3: CASSQDGRGREQYF. In DNA, the CDR3 is TGCGCCAGCAGCCAAGATGGACGTGGTCGTGAGCAGTACTTC.

The table lists this clonotype with a few counts. Written as DNA, the CDR3 is TGCGCCAGCAGCCAAGTAGGGGTCCGCACCCGAACCTCTGGGGCCAACGTCCTGACTTTC. Protein: CASSQVGVRTRTSGANVLTF. The chain joins TRBV4-3 to TRBJ2-6; D may be TRBD1 (5 bases). The germline V and J ends were trimmed by 1 base and 0 bases, with 19 bases remaining between them. The CDR3 loop spans 20 amino acids. Germline V lookup: CDR1 LGHNA, CDR2 YSLEER.

This clonotype turned up a few times. J is TRBJ2-3 and V is TRBV20-1; 15 bases agree with TRBD2. The ends lost 2 bases at V and 3 bases at J; junction bases unmatched: 6. Germline V gives CDR1 DFQATT, CDR2 SNEGSKA (reference sequence). This CDR3 is 17 amino acids long. DNA of the CDR3: TGCAGTGCTAGACGCCCGGGACTAGCGGGGGGTACAGATACGCAGTATTTT. Translation gives CSARRPGLAGGTDTQYF.

The V gene is TRBV6-5, the J gene TRBJ2-2; D is unclear. CDR3 length: 11 residues. The ends were cut back, 8 bases at V and 5 bases at J, with 6 bases in the middle. Per the germline V gene, CDR1 is MNHEY and CDR2 is SVGAGI. The CDR3 DNA follows: TGTGCCAGCGGTCTAACCGGGGAGCTGTTTTTT. Translating gives CASGLTGELFF.

Many counts were recorded for this clonotype. This rearrangement joins TRBV6-5 to TRBJ2-5; D remains ambiguous. CDR3 length: 13 amino acids. Germline loops: CDR1 MNHEY, CDR2 SVGAGI. The V gene lost 2 bases and the J gene lost 5 bases, with 9 bases spanning the gap. CDR3 loop: CASSYAQMETQYF. CDR3 in DNA: TGTGCCAGCAGTTACGCCCAGATGGAGACCCAGTACTTC.

V and J are TRBV20-1 and TRBJ2-5, with 8 bases fitting TRBD1. V shed 6 bases, J shed 4 bases, and the junction held 7 bases outside the gene matches. The CDR3 loop spans 13 amino acids. Per the germline V gene, CDR1 is DFQATT and CDR2 is SNEGSKA (reference sequence). The CDR3 sequence is CSATGGALETQYF. The CDR3 bases are TGCAGTGCAACAGGGGGTGCACTAGAGACCCAGTACTTC.

The genes are TRBV20-1 and TRBJ2-1; 9 nucleotides match TRBD2. V gave up 0 bases and J gave up 9 bases; unmatched junction bases: 12. The CDR3 has 16 amino acids. CDR1 and CDR2 from the germline V gene are DFQATT and SNEGSKA (reference sequence). CDR3 DNA sequence: TGCAGTGCTAGAGACTCACCGGGACTAGCCCACTTTGAGCAGTTCTTC. Translated: CSARDSPGLAHFEQFF.

V is TRBV5-8 and J is TRBJ2-3, with a tentative D call TRBD1 (6 bases). The V and J ends lost 1 base and 5 bases respectively, with 14 bases between them. From germline, CDR1 is SGHTS and CDR2 YDEGEE. This CDR3 has 15 amino acids. CDR3 amino acids: CASSLRPGVIDTQYF. DNA of the CDR3: TGTGCCAGCAGCTTGAGGCCAGGGGTTATAGATACGCAGTATTTT.

The sample holds many counts of this clonotype. This rearrangement joins TRBV11-2 to TRBJ2-1; 9 positions match TRBD2. V lost 5 bases, J lost 4 bases, and 12 bases stayed unmatched. CDR1 SGHAT and CDR2 FQNNGV come from the germline V gene. CDR3 size: 17 residues. In DNA, the CDR3 is TGTGCCAGCAGCATCCCTCTTCGGCGGGGGGGTTACAATGAGCAGTTCTTC. It yields the protein CASSIPLRRGGYNEQFF.

This clonotype has ten or more counts. The chain carries TRBV4-3 and TRBJ1-2, with a possible D match to TRBD1 (5 bases). This CDR3 has 14 residues. V was clipped by 0 bases and J by 4 bases, with 9 bases between them. From germline, CDR1 is LGHNA and CDR2 YSLEER. As DNA, the CDR3 is TGCGCCAGCAGCCAAGAGGGGGTCAGCTATGGCTACACCTTC. Translated, it gives CASSQEGVSYGYTF.

The sample holds a few counts of this clonotype. The gene calls are TRBV12-3 or TRBV12-4 and TRBJ1-6, with D maybe TRBD1 (5 bases). Trimming shortened V by 6 bases and J by 6 bases, and 18 bases separated the two germline ends. This CDR3 contains 16 residues. The CDR3 sequence: CASSDRDPLFNSPLHF. The DNA of the CDR3 is TGTGCCAGCAGCGACCGGGACCCTCTTTTTAATTCACCCCTCCACTTT.

V gene TRBV5-1 combines with J gene TRBJ2-7; D may be TRBD2 (5 bases). Between the trimmed V and J ends, which lost 7 bases and 2 bases, there was a span of 19 bases. The CDR3 length is 15 residues. The V gene's germline CDR1 is SGHRS and CDR2 YFSETQ. The CDR3 reads CASSSVRGPAYEQYF. Here the CDR3 DNA reads TGCGCCAGCTCCTCTGTCCGCGGGCCGGCCTACGAGCAGTACTTC.

This clonotype was observed a handful of times. The chain combines TRBV12-3 or TRBV12-4 with TRBJ1-1, with a weak D call TRBD1 (5 bases). The CDR3 has 16 amino acids. Trimming shortened V by 7 bases and J by 6 bases, and 24 bases separated the two germline ends. In DNA form, the CDR3 reads TGTGCCAGCACCAGATACCGGGACGCTTATCGGGCTGAAGCTTTCTTT. This encodes CASTRYRDAYRAEAFF.